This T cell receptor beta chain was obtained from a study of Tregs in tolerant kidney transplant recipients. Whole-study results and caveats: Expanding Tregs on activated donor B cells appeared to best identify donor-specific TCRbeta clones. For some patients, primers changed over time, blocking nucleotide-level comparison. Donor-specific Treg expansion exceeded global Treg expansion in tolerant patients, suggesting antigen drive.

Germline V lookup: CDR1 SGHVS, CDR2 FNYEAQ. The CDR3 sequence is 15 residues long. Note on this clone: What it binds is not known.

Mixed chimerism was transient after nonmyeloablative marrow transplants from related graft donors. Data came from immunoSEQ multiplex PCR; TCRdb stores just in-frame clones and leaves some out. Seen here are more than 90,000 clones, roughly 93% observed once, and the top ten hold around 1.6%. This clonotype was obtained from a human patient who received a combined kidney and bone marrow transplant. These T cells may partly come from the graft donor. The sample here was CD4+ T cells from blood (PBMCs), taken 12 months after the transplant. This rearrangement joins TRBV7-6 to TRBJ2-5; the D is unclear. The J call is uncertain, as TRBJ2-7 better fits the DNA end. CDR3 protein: CASSLDDIPSSEQYF. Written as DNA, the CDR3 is TGTGCCAGCAGCTTAGATGATATCCCCTCTTCCGAGCAGTACTTC.